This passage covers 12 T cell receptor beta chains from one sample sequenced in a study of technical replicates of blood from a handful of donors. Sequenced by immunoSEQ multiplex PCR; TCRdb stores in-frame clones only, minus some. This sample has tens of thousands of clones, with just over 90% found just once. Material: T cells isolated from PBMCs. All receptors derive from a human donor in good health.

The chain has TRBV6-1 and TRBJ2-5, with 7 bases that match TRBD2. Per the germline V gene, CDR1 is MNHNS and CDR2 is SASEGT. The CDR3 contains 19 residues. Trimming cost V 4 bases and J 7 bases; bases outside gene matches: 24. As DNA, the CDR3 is TGTGCCAGCAGTGGGGGGGGTTCTGGGGCGCATCGACGGCTTCTGACCCAGTACTTC. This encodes CASSGGGSGAHRRLLTQYF.

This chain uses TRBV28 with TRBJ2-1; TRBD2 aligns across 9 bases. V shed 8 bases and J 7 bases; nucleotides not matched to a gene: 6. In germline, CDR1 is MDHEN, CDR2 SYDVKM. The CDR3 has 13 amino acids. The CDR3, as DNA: TGTGCCAGCCGGACTAGCGCAGAGAATGAGCAGTTCTTC. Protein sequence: CASRTSAENEQFF.

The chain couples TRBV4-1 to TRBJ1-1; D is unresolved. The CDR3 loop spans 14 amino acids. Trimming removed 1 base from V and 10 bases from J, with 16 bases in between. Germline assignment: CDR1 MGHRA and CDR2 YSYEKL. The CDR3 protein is CASSQVPARVGAFF. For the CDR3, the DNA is TGCGCCAGCAGCCAAGTCCCGGCGCGGGTCGGAGCTTTCTTT.

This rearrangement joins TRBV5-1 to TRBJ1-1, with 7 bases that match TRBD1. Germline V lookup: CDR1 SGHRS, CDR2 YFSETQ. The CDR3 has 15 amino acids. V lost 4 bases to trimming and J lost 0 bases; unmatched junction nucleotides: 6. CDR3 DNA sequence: TGCGCCAGCAGCGCAAAGGGACAGCTGAACACTGAAGCTTTCTTT. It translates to CASSAKGQLNTEAFF.

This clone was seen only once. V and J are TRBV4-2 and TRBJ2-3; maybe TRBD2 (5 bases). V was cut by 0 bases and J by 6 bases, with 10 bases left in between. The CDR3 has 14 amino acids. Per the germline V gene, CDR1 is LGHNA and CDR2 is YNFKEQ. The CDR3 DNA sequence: TGTGCCAGCAGCCAAGAGCTGAAGCGGGATACGCAGTATTTT. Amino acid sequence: CASSQELKRDTQYF.

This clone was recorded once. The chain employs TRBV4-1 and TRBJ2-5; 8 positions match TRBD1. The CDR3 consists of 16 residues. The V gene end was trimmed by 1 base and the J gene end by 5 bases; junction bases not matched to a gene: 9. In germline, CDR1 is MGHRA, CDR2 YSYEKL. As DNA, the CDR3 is TGCGCCAGCAGCCAAGTTGGAGACAGGGGATGGGAGACCCAGTACTTC. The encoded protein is CASSQVGDRGWETQYF.

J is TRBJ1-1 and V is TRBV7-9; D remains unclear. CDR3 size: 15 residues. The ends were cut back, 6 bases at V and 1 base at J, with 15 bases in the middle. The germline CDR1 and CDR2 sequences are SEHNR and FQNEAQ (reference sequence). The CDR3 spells CASRLAGGGNTEAFF. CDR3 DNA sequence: TGTGCCAGCAGGCTAGCAGGAGGCGGGAACACTGAAGCTTTCTTT.

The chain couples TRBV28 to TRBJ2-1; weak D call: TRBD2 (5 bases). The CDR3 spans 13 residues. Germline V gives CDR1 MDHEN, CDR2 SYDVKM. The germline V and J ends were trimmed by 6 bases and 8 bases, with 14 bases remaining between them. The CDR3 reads CASSFGLVDEQFF. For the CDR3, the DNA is TGTGCCAGCAGCTTCGGACTGGTCGATGAGCAGTTCTTC.

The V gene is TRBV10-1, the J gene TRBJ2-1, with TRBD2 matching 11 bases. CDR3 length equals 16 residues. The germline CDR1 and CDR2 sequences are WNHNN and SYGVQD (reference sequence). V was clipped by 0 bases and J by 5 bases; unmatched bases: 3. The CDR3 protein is CASSESSGRANNEQFF. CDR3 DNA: TGCGCCAGCAGTGAGTCTAGCGGGAGGGCCAACAATGAGCAGTTCTTC.

CDR3 residues: CASSLGAYQPQHF. For the CDR3, the DNA is TGTGCCAGCAGCTTAGGCGCATATCAGCCCCAGCATTTT. The V gene is TRBV7-9, the J gene TRBJ1-5; D is uncertain. The ends were cut back, 1 base at V and 5 bases at J, with 6 bases in the middle. The CDR3 runs to 13 residues. Germline CDR1 and CDR2: SEHNR and FQNEAQ (reference sequence).

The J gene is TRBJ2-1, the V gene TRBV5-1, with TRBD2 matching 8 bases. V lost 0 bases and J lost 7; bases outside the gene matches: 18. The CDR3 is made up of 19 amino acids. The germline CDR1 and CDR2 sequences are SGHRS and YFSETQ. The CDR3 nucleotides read TGCGCCAGCAGCTTGGTGGGGAGTAGCGGGAATGTCGGCCTTAATGAGCAGTTCTTC. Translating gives CASSLVGSSGNVGLNEQFF.

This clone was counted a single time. This CDR3 is CASSQGQGFFPLHF. CDR3 coding DNA: TGCGCCAGCAGTCAGGGACAGGGGTTCTTTCCCCTCCACTTT. The chain couples TRBV23-1 to TRBJ1-6; 10 nucleotides match TRBD1. TRBV23-1 is identified as an open reading frame with a role that is uncertain. The CDR3 loop spans 14 amino acids. Germline trimming cut 3 bases from V and 13 bases from J; bases unmatched to any gene: 6.